This T cell receptor beta chain was sequenced in a study of tumor-infiltrating lymphocytes in localized non-small cell lung cancer. Study details: Several tumor histologies, both smoking statuses, and some post-neoadjuvant chemotherapy samples were included. From each patient, both tumor and uninvolved lung, non-adjacent to tumor, were sampled. Study-level findings and limits: IM1 and IM2 tumors showed no difference in T-cell fraction. Compared with uninvolved lung, tumors showed higher T cell infiltration by TCRbeta sequencing.

Measured with immunoSEQ multiplex PCR; TCRdb has only the in-frame clones, and not every one. The sample includes 14,000 to 15,000 clones, 80% to 90% of them seen just once. About this clone itself: Its antigen is unknown.

The sample comprised lung tumor tissue. This clonotype originated in a human donor with non-small cell lung cancer.

The CDR3 here is CASRRQGYTEAFF. For the CDR3, the DNA is TGTGCCAGCAGGCGACAGGGATACACTGAAGCTTTCTTT. The chain joins TRBV27 to TRBJ1-1; 7 bases are a match to TRBD1. The CDR3 loop spans 13 amino acids. From germline, CDR1 is MNHEY and CDR2 SMNVEV (reference sequence). V dropped 6 bases and J dropped 3; count of bases not matched to a gene: 4.